The clone carrying this TCR beta chain was seen just once. Its antigen is undetermined. The germline V gene has CDR1 SGHNT and CDR2 YENEEA. Trimming at V came to 7 bases and at J to 2 bases, leaving 8 bases not matched to a gene. The CDR3 loop spans 14 amino acids. This sample was included in a study of lymphopenia after photon versus proton radiotherapy. Whole-study results and caveats: Larger post-nadir TCR diversity loss correlated inversely with survival in deceased patients. After lymphocyte nadir, photon-treated repertoires showed oligoclonal expansion, especially CD8+ Temra.

Assay: immunoSEQ multiplex PCR; the TCRdb copy retains only in-frame clones and omits some. The table records approximately 6,300 clones, roughly nine tenths of them present only once. The sequenced sample was peripheral blood, obtained from a patient treated with photon-based radiotherapy. The sequence derives from a man between 60 and 75 years old with cholangiocarcinoma. The chain is built from TRBV11-3 and TRBJ2-7; 7 bases agree with TRBD1. The CDR3 loop is CASNKKGQTYEQYF. The CDR3 bases are TGTGCCAGCAACAAAAAGGGACAGACCTACGAGCAGTACTTC. Combining the CDR3 with reference TRBV11-3 and TRBJ2-7 gives the whole variable domain EAGVVQSPRYKIIEKKQPVAFWCNPISGHNTLYWYLQNLGQGPELLIRYENEEAVDDSQLPKDRFSAERLKGVDSTLKIQPAELGDSAVYLCASNKKGQTYEQYFGPGTRLTVT.